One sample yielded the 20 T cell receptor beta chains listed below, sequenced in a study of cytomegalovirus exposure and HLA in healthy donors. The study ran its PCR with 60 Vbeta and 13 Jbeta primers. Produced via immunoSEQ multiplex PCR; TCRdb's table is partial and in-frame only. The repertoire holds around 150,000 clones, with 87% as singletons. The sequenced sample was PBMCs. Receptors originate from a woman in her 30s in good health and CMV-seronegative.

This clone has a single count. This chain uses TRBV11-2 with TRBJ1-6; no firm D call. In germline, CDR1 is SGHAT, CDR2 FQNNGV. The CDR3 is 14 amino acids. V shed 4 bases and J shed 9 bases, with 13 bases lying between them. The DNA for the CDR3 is TGTGCCAGCAGCTCCCCGGGGATAACTTCACCCCTCCACTTT. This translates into CASSSPGITSPLHF.

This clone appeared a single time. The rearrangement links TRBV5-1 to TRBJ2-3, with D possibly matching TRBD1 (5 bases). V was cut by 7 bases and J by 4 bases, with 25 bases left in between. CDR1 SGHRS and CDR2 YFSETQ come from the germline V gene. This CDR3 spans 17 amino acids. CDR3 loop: CASREGKGNYGADTQYF. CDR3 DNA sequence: TGCGCCAGCCGAGAAGGGAAGGGGAATTATGGTGCAGATACGCAGTATTTT.

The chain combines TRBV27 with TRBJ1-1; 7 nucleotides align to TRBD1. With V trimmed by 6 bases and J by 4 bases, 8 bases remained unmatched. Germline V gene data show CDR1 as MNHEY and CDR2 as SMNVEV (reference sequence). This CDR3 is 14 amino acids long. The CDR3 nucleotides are TGTGCCAGCAGACCAGGGGGTCCGGGCACTGAAGCTTTCTTT. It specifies CASRPGGPGTEAFF.

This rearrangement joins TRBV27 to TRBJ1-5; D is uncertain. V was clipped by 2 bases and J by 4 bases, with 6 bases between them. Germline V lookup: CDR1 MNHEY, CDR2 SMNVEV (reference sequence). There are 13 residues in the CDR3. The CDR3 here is CASSLAGNQPQHF. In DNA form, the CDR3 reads TGTGCCAGCAGTTTAGCGGGAAATCAGCCCCAGCATTTT.

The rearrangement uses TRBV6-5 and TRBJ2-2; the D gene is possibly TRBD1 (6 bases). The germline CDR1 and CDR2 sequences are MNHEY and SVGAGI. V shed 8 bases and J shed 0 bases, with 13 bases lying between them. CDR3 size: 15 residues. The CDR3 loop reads CASYERGTNTGELFF. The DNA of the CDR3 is TGTGCCAGCTACGAAAGGGGGACGAACACCGGGGAGCTGTTTTTT.

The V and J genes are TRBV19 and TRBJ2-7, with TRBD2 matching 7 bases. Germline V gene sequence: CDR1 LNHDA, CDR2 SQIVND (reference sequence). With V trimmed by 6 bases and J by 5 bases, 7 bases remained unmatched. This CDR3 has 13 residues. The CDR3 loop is CASRMGSGNEQYF. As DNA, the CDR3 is TGTGCCAGTAGGATGGGGAGCGGGAACGAGCAGTACTTC.

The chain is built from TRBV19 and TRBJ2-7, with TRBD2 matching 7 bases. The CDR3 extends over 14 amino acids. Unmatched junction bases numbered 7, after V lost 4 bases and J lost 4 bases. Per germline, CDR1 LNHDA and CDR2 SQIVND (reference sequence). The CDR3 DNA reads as TGTGCCAGTAGTACCCGGGGGAGGGCGTACGAGCAGTACTTC. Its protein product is CASSTRGRAYEQYF.

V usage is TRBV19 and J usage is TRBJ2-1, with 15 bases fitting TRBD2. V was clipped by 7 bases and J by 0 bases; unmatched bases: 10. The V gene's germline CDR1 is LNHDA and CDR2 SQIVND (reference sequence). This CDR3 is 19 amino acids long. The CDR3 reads CASTESGLAGGGSYNEQFF. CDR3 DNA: TGTGCCAGTACTGAATCGGGACTAGCGGGGGGCGGCTCCTACAATGAGCAGTTCTTC.

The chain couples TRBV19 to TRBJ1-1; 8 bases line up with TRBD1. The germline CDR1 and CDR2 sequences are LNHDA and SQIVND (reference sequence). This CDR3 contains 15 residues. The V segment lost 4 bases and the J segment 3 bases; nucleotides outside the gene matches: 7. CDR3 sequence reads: CASSTRTGRDTEAFF. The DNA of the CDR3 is TGTGCCAGTAGTACCCGGACAGGGCGAGACACTGAAGCTTTCTTT.

This chain's CDR3 is CASSGGTAGVYTF. The DNA of the CDR3 is TGCGCCAGCAGCGGAGGGACCGCTGGTGTCTACACCTTC. The genes are TRBV5-1 and TRBJ1-2; D might be TRBD1 (5 bases). V lost 4 bases to trimming and J lost 10 bases, with 17 bases between them. CDR1 and CDR2 from the germline V gene are SGHRS and YFSETQ. The CDR3 has 13 amino acids.

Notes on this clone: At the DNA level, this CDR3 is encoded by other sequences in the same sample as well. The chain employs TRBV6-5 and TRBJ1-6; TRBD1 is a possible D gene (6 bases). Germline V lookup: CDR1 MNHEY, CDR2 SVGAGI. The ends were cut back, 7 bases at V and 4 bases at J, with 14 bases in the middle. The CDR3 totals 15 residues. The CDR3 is CASKSGRGYNSPLHF. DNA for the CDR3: TGTGCCAGCAAGTCCGGCAGGGGATATAATTCACCCCTCCACTTT.

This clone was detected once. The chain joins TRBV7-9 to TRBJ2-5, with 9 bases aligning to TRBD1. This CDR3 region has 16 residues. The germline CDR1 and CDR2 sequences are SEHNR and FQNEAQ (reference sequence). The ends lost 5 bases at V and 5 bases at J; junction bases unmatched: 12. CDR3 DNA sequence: TGTGCCAGCAGCCGAGGTACTACAGGGGGCCACGAGACCCAGTACTTC. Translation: CASSRGTTGGHETQYF. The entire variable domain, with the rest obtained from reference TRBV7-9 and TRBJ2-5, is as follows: DTGVSQNPRHKITKRGQNVTFRCDPISEHNRLYWYRQTLGQGPEFLTYFQNEAQLEKSRLLSDRFSAERPKGSFSTLEIQRTEQGDSAMYLCASSRGTTGGHETQYFGPGTRLLVL.

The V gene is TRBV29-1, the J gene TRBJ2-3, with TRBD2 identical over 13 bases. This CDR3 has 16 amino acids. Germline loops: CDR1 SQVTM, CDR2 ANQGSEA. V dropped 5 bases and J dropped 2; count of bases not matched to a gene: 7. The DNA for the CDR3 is TGCAGCGTTATAGGACTAGCGGGAGCTTCCACAGATACGCAGTATTTT. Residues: CSVIGLAGASTDTQYF.

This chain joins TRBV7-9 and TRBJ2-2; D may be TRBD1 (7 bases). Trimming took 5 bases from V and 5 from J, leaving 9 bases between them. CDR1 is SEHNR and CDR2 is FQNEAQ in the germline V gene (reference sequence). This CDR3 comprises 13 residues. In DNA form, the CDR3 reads TGTGCCAGCAGCCCAGGGGGGACCGGGGAGCTGTTTTTT. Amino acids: CASSPGGTGELFF.

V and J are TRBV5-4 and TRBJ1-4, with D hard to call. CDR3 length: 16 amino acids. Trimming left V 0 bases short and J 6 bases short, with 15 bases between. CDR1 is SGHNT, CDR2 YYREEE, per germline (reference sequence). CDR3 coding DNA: TGTGCCAGCAGCTTGGACGGGAGCGGGAAGGATGAAAAACTGTTTTTT. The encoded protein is CASSLDGSGKDEKLFF.

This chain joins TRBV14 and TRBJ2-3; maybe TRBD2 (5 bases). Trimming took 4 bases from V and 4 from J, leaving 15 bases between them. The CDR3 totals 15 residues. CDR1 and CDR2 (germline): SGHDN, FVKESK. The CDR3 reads CASSPTTVASDTQYF. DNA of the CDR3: TGTGCCAGCAGCCCTACTACGGTAGCGTCAGATACGCAGTATTTT.

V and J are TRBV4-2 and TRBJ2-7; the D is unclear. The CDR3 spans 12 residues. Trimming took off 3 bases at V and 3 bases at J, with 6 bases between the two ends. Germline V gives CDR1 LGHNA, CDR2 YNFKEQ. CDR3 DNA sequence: TGTGCCAGCAGCCACATCAACTACGAGCAGTACTTC. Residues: CASSHINYEQYF.

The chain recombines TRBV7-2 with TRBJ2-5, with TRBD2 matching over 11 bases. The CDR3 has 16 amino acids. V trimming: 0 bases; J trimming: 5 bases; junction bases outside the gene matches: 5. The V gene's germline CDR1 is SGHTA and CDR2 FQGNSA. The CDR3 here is CASSLALAGGGETQYF. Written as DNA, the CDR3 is TGTGCCAGCAGCTTAGCGCTAGCGGGGGGCGGGGAGACCCAGTACTTC.

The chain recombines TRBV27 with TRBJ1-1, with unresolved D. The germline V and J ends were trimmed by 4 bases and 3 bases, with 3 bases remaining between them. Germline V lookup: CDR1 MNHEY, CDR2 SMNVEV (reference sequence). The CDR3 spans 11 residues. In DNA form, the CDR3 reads TGTGCCAGCAGTTCCTACACTGAAGCTTTCTTT. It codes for CASSSYTEAFF.

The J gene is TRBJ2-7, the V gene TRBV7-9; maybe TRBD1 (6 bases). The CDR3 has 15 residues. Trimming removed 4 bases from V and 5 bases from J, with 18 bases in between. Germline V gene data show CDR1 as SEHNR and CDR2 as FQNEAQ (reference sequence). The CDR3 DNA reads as TGTGCCAGCAGCTCGTTGACAGCAGGGGTCCACGAGCAGTACTTC. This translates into CASSSLTAGVHEQYF.